Listed here is a single T cell receptor beta chain. Its target is not known. This specimen comes from a study of T cell responses to AZD1222 COVID-19 vaccine. TCRdb's table, derived via immunoSEQ multiplex PCR, lists solely in-frame clones and lacks some. The table shows about 67,000 clones, with around four fifths occurring only once. Germline CDR1 SGHAT, CDR2 FQNNGV. V trimming: 3 bases; J trimming: 3 bases; junction bases outside the gene matches: 4. This CDR3 is built from 15 residues. General observations from the study: Spike was spanned by vaccine-associated CD4 TCRs, which were dominant at 160-218 and 743-854.

Sample: peripheral blood, taken on day 0 of AZD1222 vaccination. This rearrangement joins TRBV11-2 to TRBJ1-4; TRBD1 aligns across 7 bases. This TCR was recovered from an adult in good health. DNA of the CDR3: TGTGCCAGCAGCTTGACAGGGTCGCCTAATGAAAAACTGTTTTTT. It is translated as CASSLTGSPNEKLFF.